Listed below are T cell receptor beta chains from one sample, sequenced in a study of shared T cell receptors in the human thymus. Some clones are missing from TCRdb's copy, which holds only in-frame ones; the method was immunoSEQ multiplex PCR. This sample has fewer than 700,000 clones, with roughly 88% found just once. The same data also went into a second study, on human thymus T cells.

The specimen was thymocytes. These receptors all come from a boy less than two years old with a congenital heart defect. Each CDR3 is given with its conserved first and last residue. D genes are given only for firm matches. Rows may omit the clone size; those that give it use once, few, many or a size class.

J,size,V,length,D,DNA,CDR3
TRBJ2-7,once,TRBV28,18,TRBD2,TGTGCCAGCAGTTTGCCCCAGTTTTGGCGGGAGAGCACCTACGAGCAGTACTTC,CASSLPQFWRESTYEQYF
TRBJ2-7,NA,TRBV2,16,TRBD1,TGTGCCAGCACTGAAGGTTCCGACAGGGGGCTGTACGAGCAGTACTTC,CASTEGSDRGLYEQYF
TRBJ2-3,NA,TRBV21-1,18,NA,TGTGCCAGCAGCAAAGCGGGGACTAGATCTTCTCGCACAGATACGCAGTATTTT,CASSKAGTRSSRTDTQYF
TRBJ1-4,once,TRBV6-1,17,NA,TGTGCCAGCAGTGAGAGGGTGGCCCATCCGACTGGTGAAAAACTGTTTTTT,CASSERVAHPTGEKLFF
TRBJ2-3,NA,TRBV27,14,NA,TGTGCCAGCAGTTTTCGGCTAGAGGGAGATACGCAGTATTTT,CASSFRLEGDTQYF
TRBJ2-7,NA,TRBV7-9,18,NA,TGTGCCAGCAGCCAAGGGCAGTTGGATCGGGACAACTCCTACGAGCAGTACTTC,CASSQGQLDRDNSYEQYF
TRBJ1-2,NA,TRBV23-1,13,NA,TGCGCCAGCGGTAAATTAGCTAACTATGGCTACACCTTC,CASGKLANYGYTF
TRBJ2-5,NA,TRBV18,16,NA,TGTGCCAGCTCACCTAATAGCGTTACAAACCAAGAGACCCAGTACTTC,CASSPNSVTNQETQYF
TRBJ1-2,NA,TRBV7-9,16,NA,TGTGCCAGCAGCCCAACGGGCGGTGTAGGGCAGGGTGGCTACACCTTC,CASSPTGGVGQGGYTF
TRBJ2-3,NA,TRBV29-1,12,TRBD2,TGCAGCGGAGGTAGCGGGAGAGATACGCAGTATTTT,CSGGSGRDTQYF
TRBJ2-1,NA,TRBV28,17,NA,TGTGCCAGCAGTTCCCCCCGTGAGGGATCTCTGAACAATGAGCAGTTCTTC,CASSSPREGSLNNEQFF
TRBJ2-1,NA,TRBV7-2,12,TRBD1,TGTGCCAGCAGCCCTGGGGAGACAGGGGAGTTCTTC,CASSPGETGEFF
TRBJ2-2,NA,TRBV5-1,15,TRBD1,TGCGCCAGCTTTAAACAGGGGGCGCGAGCCGGGGAGCTGTTTTTT,CASFKQGARAGELFF
TRBJ2-7,NA,TRBV5-1,17,TRBD2,TGCGCCAGCAGCTACCACGAGATAGCGGGTTCATTCTACGAGCAGTACTTC,CASSYHEIAGSFYEQYF
TRBJ2-1,once,TRBV15,17,TRBD2,TGTGCCACCACCCTCCGGGGGCGGGAGGGCCTGGAAAATGAGCAGTTCTTC,CATTLRGREGLENEQFF
TRBJ1-2,NA,TRBV9,15,NA,TGTGCCAGCAGCGCAGACGGTGACAGTGGGAATGGCTACACCTTC,CASSADGDSGNGYTF
TRBJ1-1,NA,TRBV27,13,NA,TGTGCCAGCAGACAACAGGGGAACACTGAAGCTTTCTTT,CASRQQGNTEAFF
TRBJ2-7,NA,TRBV7-3,14,TRBD1,TGTGCCAGCATGGAGGGACAGGGAATCTACGAGCAGTACTTC,CASMEGQGIYEQYF
TRBJ2-1,NA,TRBV5-1,14,TRBD1,TGCGCCAGCAGCTTAAGCCCAGGGGGCAATGAGCAGTTCTTC,CASSLSPGGNEQFF
TRBJ1-5,NA,TRBV2,13,TRBD1,TGTGCCACCGGGGACAGGGGCTATCAGCCCCAGCATTTT,CATGDRGYQPQHF
TRBJ2-1,once,TRBV29-1,16,TRBD1,TGCAGCGTCCACCGTTGGGCCGGGACAGGGGACCATGAGCAGTTCTTC,CSVHRWAGTGDHEQFF
TRBJ2-3,NA,TRBV7-2,19,TRBD2,TGTGCCAGCAGCAGAGACAGGGGACTAGCGGGAGGGCCGACAGATACGCAGTATTTT,CASSRDRGLAGGPTDTQYF
TRBJ2-7,NA,TRBV7-6,15,TRBD1,TGTGCCAGCAGCCCAGAGGGACAGGGGTGGGACGAGCAGTACTTC,CASSPEGQGWDEQYF
TRBJ2-7,NA,TRBV4-1,17,NA,TGCGCCAGCAGCCAAGATTCAATGGCAGAGGGCAACTACGAGCAGTACTTC,CASSQDSMAEGNYEQYF
TRBJ2-4,NA,TRBV9,16,NA,TGTGCCAGCAGTCCTTTATGGACTGGAGCCAAAAACATTCAGTACTTC,CASSPLWTGAKNIQYF
TRBJ2-7,NA,TRBV6-1,15,TRBD1,TGTGCCAGCAGTGATGTCCGGGACAGACCTTTCGAGCAGTACTTC,CASSDVRDRPFEQYF